This entry lists 3 T cell receptor beta chains sequenced from one sample in a study of T-cell reconstitution after alpha-beta-depleted transplantation in children. A library of TCRbeta sequences, prepared with unique molecular identifiers, was generated. TCRdb redid the calling of the PCR reads with MiXCR, one entry per CDR3 protein. The top ten hold 2.2% of the sample, which has hundreds of thousands of distinct CDR3 sequences, 10% to 15% seen once. The specimen was PBMCs, mostly from graft donor cells, collected 360 days after TCRalphabeta/CD19-depleted stem cell transplant. Receptor source: a male patient between 5 and 17 years old who had a stem cell transplant for acute myeloid leukemia, so the T cells may come from the graft donor.

This clonotype was picked up a small number of times. The J gene is TRBJ2-2, the V gene TRBV6-5, with D perhaps being TRBD1 or TRBD2 (6 bases each). CDR1 MNHEY and CDR2 SVGAGI come from the germline V gene. This CDR3 spans 16 amino acids. V was shortened by 0 bases and J by 3 bases, with 11 bases between the two germline ends. For the CDR3, the DNA is TGTGCCAGCAGTTACTCGGGGGGCGCGTACACCGGGGAGCTGTTTTTT. This gives the protein CASSYSGGAYTGELFF.

This clonotype was observed at least ten times. V is TRBV29-1 and J is TRBJ1-1; tentatively, D is TRBD1 (5 bases). CDR3 size: 13 residues. CDR1 is SQVTM and CDR2 is ANQGSEA in the germline V gene. V dropped 4 bases and J dropped 1 base, with 10 bases sitting between them. CDR3 amino acids: CSVGQFRNTEAFF. For the CDR3, the DNA is TGCAGCGTTGGACAGTTCCGGAACACTGAAGCTTTCTTT.

The chain uses TRBV9 and TRBJ2-1, with D tentatively TRBD2 (6 bases). The germline V gene encodes CDR1 SGDLS and CDR2 YYNGEE. Trimming pared 0 bases from V and 8 bases from J, leaving 12 bases between. The CDR3 runs to 14 residues. The CDR3 loop reads CASSVDPRRDEQFF. The CDR3 DNA reads as TGTGCCAGCAGCGTAGACCCAAGGAGGGATGAGCAGTTCTTC.